Listed below are T cell receptor beta chains from one sample, sequenced in a study of cytomegalovirus exposure and HLA in healthy donors. The repertoire was sequenced with immunoSEQ multiplex PCR; TCRdb's copy has only in-frame clones and lacks some. This sample has under 130,000 clones; approximately 69% occur once, and the top ten carry roughly 3.2%. The sequenced sample was PBMCs. The receptor set was obtained from a man younger than 45 in good health and CMV-seronegative. Both conserved end residues are part of each CDR3. A D gene is named only where the DNA matches it firmly. A row's size may be missing; if present it is once, few, many or a size class.

CASREYQETQYF | TGTGCCAGCAGGGAGTACCAAGAGACCCAGTACTTC | TRBJ2-5 | . | once | TRBV2
CAASPTGLPYEQYF | TGTGCCGCCAGTCCAACAGGGCTGCCCTACGAGCAGTACTTC | TRBJ2-7 | . | . | TRBV19
CASSLRGNQPQHF | TGTGCCAGCAGCTTAAGGGGTAACCAGCCCCAGCATTTT | TRBJ1-5 | . | . | TRBV11-2
CASSLAGGGGGLQETQYF | TGTGCCAGCAGCTTAGCGGGGGGCGGGGGAGGATTACAAGAGACCCAGTACTTC | TRBJ2-5 | . | . | TRBV7-2
CANIPHSGSFTDTQYF | TGTGCCAATATACCCCATAGCGGGAGTTTTACAGATACGCAGTATTTT | TRBJ2-3 | TRBD2 | . | TRBV5-4
CASSLGEGRFSYEQYF | TGTGCCAGCAGCTTAGGTGAGGGGAGGTTCTCCTACGAGCAGTACTTC | TRBJ2-7 | . | . | TRBV11-2
CASSSTPQGLGAFF | TGTGCCAGCAGCTCGACCCCCCAGGGTCTAGGAGCTTTCTTT | TRBJ1-1 | . | few | TRBV7-2
CASSFRGEFSPQEDGYTF | TGTGCCAGCAGTTTTCGCGGGGAGTTCTCTCCCCAGGAGGATGGCTACACCTTC | TRBJ1-2 | . | . | TRBV28
CASSQLSPPDTQYF | TGTGCCAGCAGCCAACTCTCTCCCCCAGATACGCAGTATTTT | TRBJ2-3 | . | few | TRBV4-2
CASSLDADTSYEQYF | TGTGCCAGCAGCTTAGATGCTGACACTTCTTACGAGCAGTACTTC | TRBJ2-7 | . | . | TRBV11-2
CAISESDRSGANVLTF | TGTGCCATCAGTGAGTCCGACAGATCTGGGGCCAACGTCCTGACTTTC | TRBJ2-6 | . | . | TRBV10-3